A single sample gave rise to the 14 T cell receptor beta chains below, sequenced in a study of monozygotic twins with inflammatory bowel disease. TCRdb reprocessed the 5' RACE reads and keeps a single row for each CDR3 protein, giving no DNA. In total, the table holds about 440,000 distinct CDR3 sequences. The sample was blood. These TCRs come from a human donor with ulcerative colitis or Crohn's disease, or a healthy co-twin of an affected twin (not recorded which).

The chain links TRBV5-1 to TRBJ2-2; the D call of TRBD1 rests on TCRdb alone, since no DNA is present to check it. CDR1 and CDR2 from the germline V gene are SGHRS and YFSETQ. This CDR3 contains 16 residues. CDR3 region: CASSLDAGAHVGELFF.

The genes are TRBV15 and TRBJ1-1; lacking DNA, the TRBD1 call made by TCRdb goes unchecked. CDR3 length: 13 amino acids. The germline V gene encodes CDR1 LNHNV and CDR2 YYDKDF (reference sequence). The CDR3 spells CATSRAGDNEAFF.

This chain connects TRBV20-1 to TRBJ1-6. This CDR3 comprises 14 residues. The V gene's germline CDR1 is DFQATT and CDR2 SNEGSKA (reference sequence). The CDR3 loop reads CSARDQRNNSPLHF.

CDR3 sequence: CASSLFGDQLQHF. The V call is TRBV12-3 or TRBV12-4, the J call TRBJ1-5. The CDR3 extends over 13 amino acids.

The rearrangement links TRBV5-6 to TRBJ2-3; TCRdb's D call of TRBD2 is untestable without DNA. CDR3 size: 14 residues. Germline-derived CDR1 and CDR2 are SGHDT and YYEEEE. The chain's CDR3 is CASSLSGVANTQYF.

The V gene is TRBV6-2 or TRBV6-3, the J gene TRBJ2-1. The germline CDR1 and CDR2 sequences are MNHEY and SVGEGT. The CDR3 extends over 11 amino acids. The CDR3 sequence is CASTELGEQFF.

This chain's CDR3 is CSVEYGNSNTGELFF. The J gene is TRBJ2-2, the V gene TRBV29-1; checking the TCRdb D call of TRBD1 is not possible without DNA. CDR3 size: 15 residues. Germline values: CDR1 SQVTM, CDR2 ANQGSEA.

Here the CDR3 reads CASSLGVSLDSGNYNEQFF. The rearrangement uses TRBV11-2 and TRBJ2-1; TCRdb's D call of TRBD2 is untestable without DNA. Germline CDR1 SGHAT, CDR2 FQNNGV. The CDR3 totals 19 residues.

This rearrangement joins TRBV7-9 to TRBJ2-1; TCRdb picks TRBD2, but there is no DNA to check that call. This CDR3 is built from 17 residues. CDR1 and CDR2 from the germline V gene are SEHNR and FQNEAQ (reference sequence). CDR3 residues: CASSPSGWGGSYNEQFF.

The J gene is TRBJ2-3, the V gene TRBV6-4; the D gene TCRdb calls, TRBD2, cannot be checked with no DNA. This CDR3 contains 18 residues. The germline V gene has CDR1 MRHNA and CDR2 SNTAGT. The CDR3 region is CASSAPGTSGANTDTQYF.

The chain combines TRBV6-1 with TRBJ1-2; TCRdb reports TRBD1, a call that lacks DNA to check it against. The CDR3 runs to 14 residues. Germline values: CDR1 MNHNS, CDR2 SASEGT. CDR3 sequence: CASSLGGGLAGYTF.

J is TRBJ1-5 and V is TRBV5-6; TCRdb reports TRBD1, a call that lacks DNA to check it against. The CDR3 has 15 amino acids. Germline lookup yields CDR1 SGHDT and CDR2 YYEEEE. The CDR3 sequence: CASSPGTGSGQPQHF.

The chain combines TRBV18 with TRBJ2-2. This CDR3 is built from 16 residues. CDR1 and CDR2 (germline): KGHSH, LQKENI. The CDR3 spells CASSPKNLANTGELFF.

This chain links TRBV20-1 with TRBJ2-7. This CDR3 has 12 amino acids. The germline gives CDR1 DFQATT, CDR2 SNEGSKA (reference sequence). The CDR3 reads CSVAVSTYEQYF.